The entry below describes one T cell receptor (beta chain). Its antigen remains undetermined. No per-base quality is available; no much larger clone lies one base away. CDR1 MNHEY and CDR2 SVGAGI are derived from the germline V gene. The CDR3 covers 13 residues, taking in both the cysteine and the phenylalanine. The retained sequence is limited to the CDR3, 39 bases, with the frame set at the first base. V drops 6 bases and J drops 3 bases, leaving 12 bases in between. This entry belongs to a study of blood T cell repertoires in COVID-19 (dated by TCRdb to the early 2020s). Background for the entire study: The collaborator samples originated in the United States, Italy and Spain and spanned the acute and convalescent phases of COVID-19. The prospective study material was composed of cDNA or gDNA derived from T cells, B-cell-depleted T cells, or PBMCs. Subjects who had been exposed to COVID-19, were actively infected with it, or had recovered from it provided the deeply sampled blood TCRbeta repertoires that made up the dataset. The repertoires were released in a freely available public database intended as a resource for research on the immune response to SARS-CoV-2. The samples were drawn from two sources: the first 160 participants of the ongoing ImmuneRACE study, and about 1,300 subjects contributed by 6 global collaborators. Sample metadata almost always included a de-identified subject ID, COVID-19 status, age in years and sex. Where HLA class I and class II types were available, the types were taken from metadata supplied by the sample provider, not from assay-based typing.

Whole blood was collected in K2EDTA tubes by collaborating institutions according to the institutions' own protocols. For TCRbeta analysis, collaborators shipped samples as frozen whole blood, isolated PBMCs, or DNA extracted from either of those sample types. TCRbeta CDR3 regions were amplified from genomic DNA using the immunoSEQ Assay, a bias-controlled multiplex PCR. The study's own analysis went as follows. Within the assay, amplification of reference gene primers was used to estimate how many nucleated cells each sample contained. To quantify the absolute abundance of each unique TCRbeta CDR3 rearrangement, sequence reads were collapsed and filtered. For each sample, productive Simpson clonality was calculated as the square root of Simpson's diversity index over productive rearrangements. TCRdb mirrors the immuneACCESS table, restricted to in-frame sequences. Some clones are absent from its copies; in checked studies, under half trace to an unresolved V gene, and the reason for the others is unknown. That table furnishes V, J and clone size, whereas the DNA furnished D and trimming. This sample has tens of thousands of clones in its table, and around 80% of those were observed once. The top ten constitute 20% to 25% of the sample.

Study-wide findings and limitations: The amount of clinical and demographic metadata varied by source and participant and was provided uncurated.

The sequence links TRBV6-5 to TRBJ2-7; a tentative D call is TRBD2 (6 bases match). The receptor was isolated from a human donor in a cohort sampled during active COVID-19. The sequencing sample was made of peripheral blood. The nucleotide sequence is given as TGTGCCAGCAGACCGGGACTTCGCTACGAGCAGTACTTC. This translates into CASRPGLRYEQYF.